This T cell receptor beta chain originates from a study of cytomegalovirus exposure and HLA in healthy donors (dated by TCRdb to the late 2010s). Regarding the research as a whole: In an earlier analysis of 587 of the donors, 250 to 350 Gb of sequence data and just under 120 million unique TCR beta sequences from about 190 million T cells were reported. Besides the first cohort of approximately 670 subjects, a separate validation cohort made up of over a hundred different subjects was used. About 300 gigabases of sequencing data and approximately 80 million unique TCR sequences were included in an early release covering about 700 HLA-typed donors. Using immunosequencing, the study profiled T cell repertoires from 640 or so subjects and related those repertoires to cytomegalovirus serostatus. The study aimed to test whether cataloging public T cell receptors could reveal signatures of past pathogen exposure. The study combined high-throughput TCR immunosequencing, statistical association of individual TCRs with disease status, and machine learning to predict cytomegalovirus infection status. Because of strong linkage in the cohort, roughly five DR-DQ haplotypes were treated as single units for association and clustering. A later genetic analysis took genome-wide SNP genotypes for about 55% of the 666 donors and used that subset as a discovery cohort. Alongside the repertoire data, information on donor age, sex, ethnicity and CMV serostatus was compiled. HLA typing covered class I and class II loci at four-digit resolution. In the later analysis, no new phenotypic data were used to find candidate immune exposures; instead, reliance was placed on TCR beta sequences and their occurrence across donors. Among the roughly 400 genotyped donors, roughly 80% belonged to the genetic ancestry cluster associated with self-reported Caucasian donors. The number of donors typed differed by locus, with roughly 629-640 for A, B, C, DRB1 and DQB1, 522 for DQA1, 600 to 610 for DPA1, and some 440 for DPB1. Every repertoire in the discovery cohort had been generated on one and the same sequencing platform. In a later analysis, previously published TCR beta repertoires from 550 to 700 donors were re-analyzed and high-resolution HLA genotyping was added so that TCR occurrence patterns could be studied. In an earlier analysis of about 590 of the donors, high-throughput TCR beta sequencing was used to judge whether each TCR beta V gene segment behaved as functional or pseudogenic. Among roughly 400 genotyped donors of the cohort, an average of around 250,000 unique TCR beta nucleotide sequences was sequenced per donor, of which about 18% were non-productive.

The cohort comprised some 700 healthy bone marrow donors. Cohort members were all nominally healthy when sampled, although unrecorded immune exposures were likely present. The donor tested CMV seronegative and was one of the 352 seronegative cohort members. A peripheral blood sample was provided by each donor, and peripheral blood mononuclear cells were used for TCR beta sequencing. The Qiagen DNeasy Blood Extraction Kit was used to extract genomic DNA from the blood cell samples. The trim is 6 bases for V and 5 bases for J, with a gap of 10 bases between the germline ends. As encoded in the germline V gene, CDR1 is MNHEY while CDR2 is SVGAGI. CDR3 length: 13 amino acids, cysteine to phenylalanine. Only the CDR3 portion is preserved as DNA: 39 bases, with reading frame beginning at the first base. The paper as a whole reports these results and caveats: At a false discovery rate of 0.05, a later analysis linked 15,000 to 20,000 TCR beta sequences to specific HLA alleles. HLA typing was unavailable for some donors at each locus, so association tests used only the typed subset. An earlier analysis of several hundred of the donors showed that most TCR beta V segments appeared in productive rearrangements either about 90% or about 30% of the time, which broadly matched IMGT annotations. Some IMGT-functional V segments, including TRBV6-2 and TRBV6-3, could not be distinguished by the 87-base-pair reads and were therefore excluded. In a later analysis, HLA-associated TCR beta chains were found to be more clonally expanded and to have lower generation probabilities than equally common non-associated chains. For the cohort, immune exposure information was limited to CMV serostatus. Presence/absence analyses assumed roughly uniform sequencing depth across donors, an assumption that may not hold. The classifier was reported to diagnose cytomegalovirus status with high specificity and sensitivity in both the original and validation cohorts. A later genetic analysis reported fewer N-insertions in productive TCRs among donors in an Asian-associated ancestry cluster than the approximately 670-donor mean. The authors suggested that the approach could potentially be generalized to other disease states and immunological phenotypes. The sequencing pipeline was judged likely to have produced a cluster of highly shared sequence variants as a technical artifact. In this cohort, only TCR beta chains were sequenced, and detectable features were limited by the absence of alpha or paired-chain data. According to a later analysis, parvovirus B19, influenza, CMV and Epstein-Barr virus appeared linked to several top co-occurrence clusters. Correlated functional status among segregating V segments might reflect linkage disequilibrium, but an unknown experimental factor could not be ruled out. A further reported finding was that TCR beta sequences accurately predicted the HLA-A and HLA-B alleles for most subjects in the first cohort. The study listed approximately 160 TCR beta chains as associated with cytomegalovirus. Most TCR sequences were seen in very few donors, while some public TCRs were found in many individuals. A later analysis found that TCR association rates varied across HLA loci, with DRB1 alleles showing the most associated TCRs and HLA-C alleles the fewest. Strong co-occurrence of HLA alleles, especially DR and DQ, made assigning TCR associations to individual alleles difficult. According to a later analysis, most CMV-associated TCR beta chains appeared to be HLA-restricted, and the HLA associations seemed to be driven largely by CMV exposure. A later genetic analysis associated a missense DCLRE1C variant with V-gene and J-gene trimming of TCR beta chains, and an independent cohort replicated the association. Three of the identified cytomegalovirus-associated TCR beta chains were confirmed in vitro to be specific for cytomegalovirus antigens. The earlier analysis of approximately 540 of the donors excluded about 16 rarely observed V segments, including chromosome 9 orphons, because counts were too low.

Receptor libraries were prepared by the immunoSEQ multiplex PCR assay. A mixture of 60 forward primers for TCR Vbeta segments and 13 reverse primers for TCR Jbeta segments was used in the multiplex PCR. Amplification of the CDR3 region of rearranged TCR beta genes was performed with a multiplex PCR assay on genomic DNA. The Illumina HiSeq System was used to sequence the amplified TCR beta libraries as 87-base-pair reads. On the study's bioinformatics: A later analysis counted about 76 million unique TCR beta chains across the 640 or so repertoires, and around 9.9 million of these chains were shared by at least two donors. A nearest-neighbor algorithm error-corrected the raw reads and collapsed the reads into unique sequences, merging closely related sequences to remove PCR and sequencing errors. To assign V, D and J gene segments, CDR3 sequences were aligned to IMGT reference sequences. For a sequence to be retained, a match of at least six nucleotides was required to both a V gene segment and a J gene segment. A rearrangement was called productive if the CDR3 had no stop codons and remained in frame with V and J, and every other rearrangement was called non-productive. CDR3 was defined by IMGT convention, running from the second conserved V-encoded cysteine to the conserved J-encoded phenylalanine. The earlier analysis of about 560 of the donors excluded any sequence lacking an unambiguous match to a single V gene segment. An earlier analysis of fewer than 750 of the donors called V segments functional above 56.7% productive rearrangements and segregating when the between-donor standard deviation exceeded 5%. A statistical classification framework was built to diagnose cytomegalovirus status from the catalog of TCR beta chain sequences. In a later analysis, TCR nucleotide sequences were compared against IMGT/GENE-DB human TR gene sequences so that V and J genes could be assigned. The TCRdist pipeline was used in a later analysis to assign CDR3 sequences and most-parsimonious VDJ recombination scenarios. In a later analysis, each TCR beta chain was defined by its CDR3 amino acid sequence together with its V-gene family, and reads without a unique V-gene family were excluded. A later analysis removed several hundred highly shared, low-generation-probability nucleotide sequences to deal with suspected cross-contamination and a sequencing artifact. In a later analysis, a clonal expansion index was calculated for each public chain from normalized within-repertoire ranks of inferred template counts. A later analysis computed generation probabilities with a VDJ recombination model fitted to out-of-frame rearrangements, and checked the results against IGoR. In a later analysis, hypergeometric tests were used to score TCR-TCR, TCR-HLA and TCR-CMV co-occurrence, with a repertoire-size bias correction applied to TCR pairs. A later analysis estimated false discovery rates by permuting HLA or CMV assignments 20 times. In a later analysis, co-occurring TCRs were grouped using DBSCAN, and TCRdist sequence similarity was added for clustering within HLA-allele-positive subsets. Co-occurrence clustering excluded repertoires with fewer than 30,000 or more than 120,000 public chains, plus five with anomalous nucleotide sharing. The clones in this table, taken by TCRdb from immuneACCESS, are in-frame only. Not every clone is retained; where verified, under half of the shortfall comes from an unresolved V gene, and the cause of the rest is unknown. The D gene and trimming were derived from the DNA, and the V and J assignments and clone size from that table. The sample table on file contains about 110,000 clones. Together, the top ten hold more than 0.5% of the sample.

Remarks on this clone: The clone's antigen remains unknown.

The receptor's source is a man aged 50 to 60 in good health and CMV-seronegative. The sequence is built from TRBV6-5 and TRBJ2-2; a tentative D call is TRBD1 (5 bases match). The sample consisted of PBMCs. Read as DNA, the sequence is TGTGCCAGCAGCCAGGGTAGAACCGGGGAGCTGTTTTTT. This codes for CASSQGRTGELFF.